This T cell receptor beta chain was found in a study of blood T cell repertoires in COVID-19. Per the authors' pipeline: By means of reference gene primer amplification, nucleated cell counts were estimated. Data came from immunoSEQ multiplex PCR; TCRdb stores just in-frame clones and leaves some out. That table is the source of V, J and clone size, and D and trimming were worked out from the DNA. The sample has some 320,000 clones, about 90% seen once. The length of the CDR3 is 16 residues. The V gene's germline CDR1 is LGHDT and CDR2 YNNKEL (reference sequence). The J segment lost 2 bases and the V segment lost 1 base, leaving 5 bases of the junction unmatched. The study assigned cohorts using participant-reported clinical history.

The chain carries TRBV3-1 (or the pseudogene TRBV3-2) and TRBJ2-3; TRBD2 agrees at 8 bases. The source of this sequence is a woman aged 30 to 39 who had recovered from COVID-19. Sample: PBMCs or T cells enriched from blood (not recorded which). The CDR3 sequence is CASSQAYGGVTDTQYF. In DNA, the CDR3 is TGTGCCAGCAGCCAAGCTTACGGGGGGGTCACAGATACGCAGTATTTT.